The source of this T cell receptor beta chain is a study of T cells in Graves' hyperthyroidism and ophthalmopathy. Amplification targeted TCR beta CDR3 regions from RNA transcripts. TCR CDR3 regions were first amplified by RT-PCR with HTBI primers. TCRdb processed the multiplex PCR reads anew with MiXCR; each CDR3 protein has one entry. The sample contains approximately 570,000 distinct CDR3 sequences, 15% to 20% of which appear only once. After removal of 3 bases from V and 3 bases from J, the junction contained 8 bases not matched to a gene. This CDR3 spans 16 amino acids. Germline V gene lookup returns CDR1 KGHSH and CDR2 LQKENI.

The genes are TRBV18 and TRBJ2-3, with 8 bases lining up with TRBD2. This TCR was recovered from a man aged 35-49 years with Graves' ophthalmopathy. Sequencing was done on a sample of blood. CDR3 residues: CASSPYSLAVTDTQYF. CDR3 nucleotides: TGTGCCAGCTCACCTTACTCACTAGCGGTGACAGATACGCAGTATTTT.